This TCR beta chain was documented in a study of T cell responses to AZD1222 COVID-19 vaccine. About the research overall: Second-dose intervals near 4 or 12 weeks were combined.

V lost 3 bases to trimming and J lost 1 base, with 10 bases between them. Germline CDR1 MDHEN, CDR2 SYDVKM. This CDR3 is built from 14 residues. Comments on this clone: As yet, its antigen is unknown.

TCRdb's table, derived via immunoSEQ multiplex PCR, lists solely in-frame clones and lacks some. The sample has about 130,000 clones, 75% to 95% seen once; the top ten hold around 7%. Notes on the study in general: The breadth and depth of Spike-specific TCRs increased once two AZD1222 doses had been given. White British ancestry dominated among donors, who included more females, and clonal diversity was possibly underestimated. Sampling captured repertoires only after the peak T cell response.

The source of this sequence is an adult in good health. The material was peripheral blood, obtained on day 0 of AZD1222 vaccination. The chain combines TRBV28 with TRBJ2-7; tentatively, D is TRBD1 (6 bases). CDR3 amino acids: CASSLPGESYEQYF. Written as DNA, the CDR3 is TGTGCCAGCAGTTTGCCAGGGGAGTCCTACGAGCAGTACTTC. Supplemented by reference TRBV28 and TRBJ2-7, the full variable domain reads DVKVTQSSRYLVKRTGEKVFLECVQDMDHENMFWYRQDPGLGLRLIYFSYDVKMKEKGDIPEGYSVSREKKERFSLILESASTNQTSMYLCASSLPGESYEQYFGPGTRLTVT.